This T cell receptor (beta chain) emerged from a study of T cells in localized non-small cell lung cancer. Study-level results: Maximal T cell clonality occurred in uninvolved adjacent lung, with tumor ranking below it. Because only a single region of the tumor was sequenced, heterogeneity remains possible. Within adjacent lung there appeared a median roughly 60 of the top 100 tumor clones. Increased T cell density in blood showed an association with longer overall survival.

The CDR3 has 15 residues. V dropped 6 bases and J dropped 9 bases, with 23 bases sitting between them. Germline-derived CDR1 and CDR2 are LNHDA and SQIVND (reference sequence). Repertoires were generated with immunoSEQ multiplex PCR, while TCRdb's copy carries only in-frame clones and drops some. The sample records roughly 26,000 clones, 75% to 90% being singletons. Remarks on this clone: Its antigen remains unknown.

This receptor was obtained from a female donor older than 55 with stage II squamous cell lung carcinoma. The sequencing used peripheral blood, collected before any cancer treatment. V gene TRBV19 combines with J gene TRBJ2-5; D is unresolved. CDR3 region: CASSAWRGEERPQYF. CDR3 coding DNA: TGTGCCAGTAGCGCCTGGCGCGGAGAAGAGAGACCCCAGTACTTC.